These T cell receptor beta chains were read from a single sample in a study of cytomegalovirus exposure and HLA in healthy donors. Clones were sequenced by immunoSEQ multiplex PCR, and TCRdb holds only the in-frame ones, with some missing. The sample lists fewer than 120,000 clones, roughly 80% occurring once. The sequencing input was PBMCs. These receptors were taken from a woman aged 25 to 39 in good health and CMV-seronegative. The CDR3 runs from the conserved cysteine through the conserved F or W.

>TRBV9|TRBJ2-2|14
CASSVVRGPGELFF
>TRBV4-2|TRBJ1-1|13
CASSQAGNTEAFF
>TRBV28|TRBJ1-5|14
CASSLNLFGQPQHF
>TRBV2|TRBJ2-2|16
CASSRQGGFGTGELFF
>TRBV11-2|TRBJ2-5|19
CASSLHGLAGTGQAETQYF
>TRBV6-5|TRBJ2-2|15
CASSLLAGYSGELFF
>TRBV4-3|TRBJ2-1|16
CASSQSGASSYNEQFF
>TRBV2|TRBJ2-5|14
CASSETGVRETQYF
>TRBV9|TRBJ2-1|16
CASSVVGERAYNEQFF
>TRBV4-1|TRBJ2-7|14
CASSQESGVNEQYF
>TRBV7-9|TRBJ2-3|12
CASSLSTDTQYF
>TRBV30|TRBJ2-2|15
CAWSGYRGRTGELFF
>TRBV19|TRBJ1-2|13
CASSDRGTYGYTF
>TRBV4-2|TRBJ1-1|17
CASSQDYGRAGNTEAFF
>TRBV7-9|TRBJ2-4|16
CASTTYPQLAKNIQYF
>TRBV4-2|TRBJ1-2|16
CASSQAGTGASYGYTF
>TRBV28|TRBJ1-1|13
CASRKSGLGEAFF
>TRBV28|TRBJ1-5|14
CASSLGTGNQPQHF
>TRBV30|TRBJ1-1|14
CAWTGGQRTLKAFF
>TRBV13|TRBJ2-1|16
CASSRRSGSSYNEQFF
>TRBV28|TRBJ2-7|14
CASSLVWSSYEQYF
>TRBV29-1|TRBJ2-5|14
CSVEDLSYQETQYF
>TRBV7-9|TRBJ2-3|17
CASSLANSGTDPYTQYF
>TRBV2|TRBJ2-1|14
CASPGQGAVSEQFF
>TRBV7-9|TRBJ2-2|16
CASSTQRDRPTGELFF
>TRBV19|TRBJ2-3|15
CASSQSGLSRYTQYF
>TRBV28|TRBJ1-2|11
CASSRAGGYTF
>TRBV28|TRBJ1-5|12
CASSSLFQPQHF
>TRBV25-1|TRBJ2-7|14
CASSEAGGTYEQYF
>TRBV7-9|TRBJ2-1|15
CASSPQGILDNEQFF
>TRBV7-9|TRBJ1-5|14
CASSLAQGDQPQHF
>TRBV7-7|TRBJ2-2|15
CASSLAGTGIGELFF
>TRBV10-2|TRBJ2-7|12
CASRDRSYEQYF
>TRBV6-1|TRBJ2-3|16
CASSEKGGWGTDTQYF
>TRBV7-2|TRBJ2-4|16
CASSPTTGVGKNIQYF
>TRBV4-3|TRBJ2-5|15
CASSQLGQTQETQYF
>TRBV5-6|TRBJ1-4|15
CASSYRGGSYAKLFF
>TRBV14|TRBJ2-5|14
CASSQVVGKETQYF
>TRBV5-1|TRBJ1-4|15
CASSNTRATNEKLFF
>TRBV2|TRBJ2-3|15
CASSRNRGGTDTQYF
>TRBV6-1|TRBJ1-5|14
CASSEEGVYQPQHF
>TRBV2|TRBJ2-7|15
CASLKGGTEAYEQYF
>TRBV19|TRBJ1-1|14
CASSGGFGYTEAFF
>TRBV25-1|TRBJ2-7|17
CASSPLLGLAGEGEQYF
>TRBV7-9|TRBJ2-7|15
CASSSGGRVSHEQYF
>TRBV5-6|TRBJ1-1|14
CASSLPGLVTEAFF
>TRBV5-4|TRBJ2-7|14
CASSLLGRDYEQYF
>TRBV6-4|TRBJ1-1|13
CASSATLQGTAFF
>TRBV11-2|TRBJ2-3|16
CASSLDLGDFTDTQYF
>TRBV29-1|TRBJ2-7|11
CSVGREHEQYF
>TRBV6-6|TRBJ2-7|13
CASSHLQRGEQYF
>TRBV29-1|TRBJ2-1|14
CSVAYSGSTYEQFF
>TRBV7-9|TRBJ2-7|13
CASSFGGDYEQYF
>TRBV6-6|TRBJ2-7|16
CASSLGLAGPSYEQYF
>TRBV5-4|TRBJ2-5|14
CASSVGTTQETQYF
>TRBV15|TRBJ2-6|16
CATSRGQGFGANVLTF
>TRBV19|TRBJ1-2|12
CASTGNLYGYTF
>TRBV9|TRBJ2-3|14
CASSVDGSTDTQYF
>TRBV4-3|TRBJ2-5|18
CASSQNLAGGPYQETQYF
>TRBV5-4|TRBJ2-7|15
CASSRDRGYSYEQYF